The 20 T cell receptor beta chains reported below all come from one sample, sequenced in a study of CD8+CD57+ T cells in acquired aplastic anemia. Genomic DNA served as template for TCR beta VDJ and CDR3 profiling. Via MiXCR, TCRdb re-called the reads, giving one row per CDR3 protein. The sample has a few hundred thousand distinct CDR3 sequences, roughly 50% seen once. The sample consisted of sorted CD4+, CD8+, or CD8+CD57+ T cells (not recorded which) from PBMCs. These receptors were collected from a human donor with severe aplastic anemia or a healthy control (not recorded which).

This clonotype was counted ten times or more. The J gene is TRBJ2-5, the V gene TRBV24-1, with D maybe TRBD1 (5 bases). The CDR3 runs to 15 residues. The V end was cut by 4 bases, the J end by 4 bases, with 15 bases between. CDR1 is KGHDR and CDR2 is SFDVKD in the germline V gene. Here the CDR3 reads CATSEADSSRETQYF. For the CDR3, the DNA is TGTGCCACCAGTGAAGCCGACAGTAGTCGAGAGACCCAGTACTTC.

This clonotype has a count of ten or more. This chain links TRBV7-6 with TRBJ2-7; D perhaps matches TRBD1 (6 bases). Germline V gene sequence: CDR1 SGHVS, CDR2 FNYEAQ. The CDR3 is 17 residues long. Between the trimmed V and J ends, which lost 1 base and 4 bases, there was a span of 20 bases. This chain's CDR3 is CASSLVGSLRGKYEQYF. In DNA form, the CDR3 reads TGTGCCAGCAGCTTAGTGGGGAGCCTCAGGGGTAAGTACGAGCAGTACTTC.

The chain is built from TRBV2 and TRBJ1-4; possible D gene TRBD1, 6 bases. The CDR3 is 14 residues long. Germline CDR1 and CDR2: SNHLY and FYNNEI. V lost 7 bases and J lost 6, with 15 bases in between. This CDR3 is CASTRGGGDEKLFF. The CDR3 DNA is TGTGCCAGCACAAGGGGGGGTGGAGATGAAAAACTGTTTTTT. The full variable domain, its missing parts supplied by reference TRBV2 and TRBJ1-4, is EPEVTQTPSHQVTQMGQEVILRCVPISNHLYFYWYRQILGQKVEFLVSFYNNEISEKSEIFDDQFSVERPDGSNFTLKIRSTKLEDSAMYFCASTRGGGDEKLFFGSGTQLSVL.

This clonotype was detected a few times. J is TRBJ2-5 and V is TRBV10-3; D unresolved. CDR1 and CDR2 (germline): ENHRY, SYGVKD. There are 12 residues in the CDR3. V was pared by 3 bases and J by 5 bases, with 7 bases between. CDR3 residues: CAISDMGETQYF. CDR3 in DNA: TGTGCCATCAGTGACATGGGTGAGACCCAGTACTTC.

The V call is TRBV19, the J call TRBJ2-1, with D possibly TRBD1 on 6 matching bases. The CDR3 totals 12 residues. Trimming shortened V by 5 bases and J by 9 bases, and 11 bases separated the two germline ends. Germline CDR1 reads LNHDA; CDR2 reads SQIVND (reference sequence). This chain's CDR3 is CASSAGRGEQFF. The CDR3 DNA is TGTGCCAGTAGTGCTGGCAGGGGTGAGCAGTTCTTC.

The rearrangement uses TRBV7-6 and TRBJ1-2, with 12 bases aligning to TRBD1. J gave up 8 bases and V 4 bases, and 5 bases lay outside the gene matches. This CDR3 contains 14 residues. Germline CDR1 is SGHVS and CDR2 is FNYEAQ. The CDR3 coding sequence is TGTGCCAGCAGCTGGGGACAGGGGGCGGAGGGCTACACCTTC. This translates into CASSWGQGAEGYTF.

This clonotype was found a few times. The V gene is TRBV19, the J gene TRBJ1-1; D is undetermined. CDR1 is LNHDA, CDR2 SQIVND, per germline (reference sequence). CDR3 length: 12 amino acids. The ends were cut back, 4 bases at V and 1 base at J, with 4 bases in the middle. CDR3: CASSTGNTEAFF. The CDR3 region has the DNA TGTGCCAGTAGTACGGGGAACACTGAAGCTTTCTTT.

The V call is TRBV10-3, the J call TRBJ2-1, with D maybe TRBD2 (5 bases). The CDR3 is 15 amino acids. Germline CDR1 reads ENHRY; CDR2 reads SYGVKD. Trimming shortened V by 3 bases and J by 0 bases, and 9 bases separated the two germline ends. The CDR3 protein is CAISDSVSSYNEQFF. In DNA, the CDR3 is TGTGCCATCAGTGATAGCGTCAGCTCCTACAATGAGCAGTTCTTC.

The chain has TRBV29-1 and TRBJ2-7; D may be TRBD1 (6 bases). The CDR3 has 11 amino acids. Germline V gives CDR1 SQVTM, CDR2 ANQGSEA. V was shortened by 4 bases and J by 6 bases, with 10 bases between the two germline ends. DNA of the CDR3: TGCAGCGTTGGGACAGATGGCGAGCAGTACTTC. Protein product: CSVGTDGEQYF.

This clonotype was counted many times. The chain joins TRBV12-3 or TRBV12-4 to TRBJ2-2; tentative D call: TRBD1 (6 bases). This CDR3 has 13 amino acids. V lost 6 bases to trimming and J lost 4 bases, with 9 bases between them. CDR3 coding DNA: TGTGCCAGCAGATTGACAGGCACCGGGGAGCTGTTTTTT. Amino acid sequence: CASRLTGTGELFF.

The chain recombines TRBV7-2 with TRBJ2-1; tentatively, D is TRBD1 or TRBD2 (5 bases each). The V end lost 2 bases, the J end lost 12 bases, and 17 bases lay between the germline ends. Germline-derived CDR1 and CDR2 are SGHTA and FQGNSA. The CDR3 has 14 amino acids. CDR3 nucleotides: TGTGCCAGCAGCTTACGGTCGAGGGGCTCATTGCAGTTCTTC. This sequence encodes CASSLRSRGSLQFF.

The chain joins TRBV25-1 to TRBJ2-3; tentative D call: TRBD1 (5 bases). The length of the CDR3 is 16 residues. Trimming removed 7 bases at V and 5 bases at J, with 22 bases between. Germline V gene data show CDR1 as MGHDK and CDR2 as SYGVNS. CDR3 nucleotide sequence: TGTGCCAGCACACCGATTTACCAGGGTTCGCAAGATACGCAGTATTTT. Protein product: CASTPIYQGSQDTQYF.

J is TRBJ1-5 and V is TRBV5-4, with D perhaps TRBD1 (6 bases). V was shortened by 3 bases and J by 0 bases, with 13 bases between the two germline ends. This CDR3 is 16 amino acids long. Germline lookup yields CDR1 SGHNT and CDR2 YYREEE (reference sequence). DNA for the CDR3: TGTGCCAGCAGCTCGCAGGGAGGGGGTAGCAATCAGCCCCAGCATTTT. Its translation is CASSSQGGGSNQPQHF.

This rearrangement joins TRBV7-3 to TRBJ2-7; 7 bases agree with TRBD2. CDR1 and CDR2 (germline): SGHTA, FQGTGA. Trimming cost V 4 bases and J 3 bases; bases outside gene matches: 9. This CDR3 is built from 15 residues. The DNA for the CDR3 is TGTGCCAGCAGCTCAACTCGCGGGAGTATCTACGAGCAGTACTTC. Protein sequence: CASSSTRGSIYEQYF. The entire variable domain, with the rest obtained from reference TRBV7-3 and TRBJ2-7, is as follows: GAGVSQTPSNKVTEKGKYVELRCDPISGHTALYWYRQSLGQGPEFLIYFQGTGAADDSGLPNDRFFAVRPEGSVSTLKIQRTERGDSAVYLCASSSTRGSIYEQYFGPGTRLTVT.

This clonotype is a singleton in its sample. The V gene is TRBV7-9, the J gene TRBJ1-2; a weak D match, TRBD1 (6 bases). Trimming cost V 4 bases and J 6 bases, with 12 bases left between them. The CDR3 has 13 residues. Germline V gives CDR1 SEHNR, CDR2 FQNEAQ (reference sequence). CDR3 protein: CASSSVTGNGYTF. The CDR3 DNA sequence: TGTGCCAGCAGCTCTGTAACAGGGAATGGCTACACCTTC. The complete variable domain, with remaining parts taken from reference TRBV7-9 and TRBJ1-2, reads DTGVSQNPRHKITKRGQNVTFRCDPISEHNRLYWYRQTLGQGPEFLTYFQNEAQLEKSRLLSDRFSAERPKGSFSTLEIQRTEQGDSAMYLCASSSVTGNGYTFGSGTRLTVV.

The chain combines TRBV5-5 with TRBJ2-7; D not certain. There are 14 residues in the CDR3. In germline, CDR1 is SGHKS, CDR2 YYEKEE (reference sequence). V was cut by 0 bases and J by 3 bases, with 10 bases left in between. CDR3 bases: TGTGCCAGCAGCTTGGTTGGGCGTGGCTACGAGCAGTACTTC. Its protein product is CASSLVGRGYEQYF.

This clonotype was counted only a few times. CDR3 bases: TGTGCCAGCTCACCGTGGATTGAGCGCAATCAGCCCCAGCATTTT. Protein sequence: CASSPWIERNQPQHF. The V call is TRBV18, the J call TRBJ1-5; D ambiguous. The CDR3 sequence is 15 residues long. Germline-derived CDR1 and CDR2 are KGHSH and LQKENI. The V gene lost 3 bases and the J gene lost 2 bases, with 11 bases spanning the gap.

A few counts support this clonotype. The gene calls are TRBV5-4 and TRBJ2-7; TRBD1 agrees at 7 bases. CDR3 length equals 16 residues. Germline V lookup: CDR1 SGHNT, CDR2 YYREEE (reference sequence). V dropped 4 bases and J dropped 1; count of bases not matched to a gene: 11. Here the CDR3 DNA reads TGTGCCAGCAGCAATGATTGGGCAGGGGGTTCCTACGAGCAGTACTTC. This codes for CASSNDWAGGSYEQYF.

The V gene is TRBV2, the J gene TRBJ2-1; a weak D match, TRBD1 (6 bases). The CDR3 is made up of 13 amino acids. Per germline, CDR1 SNHLY and CDR2 FYNNEI. V shed 4 bases and J shed 4 bases, with 8 bases lying between them. The CDR3 region has the DNA TGTGCCAGCAGTGGAAGGGGGTACAATGAGCAGTTCTTC. Translated: CASSGRGYNEQFF.

The chain has TRBV7-4 and TRBJ2-5, with TRBD1 matching 7 bases. Germline CDR1 reads SGHVT; CDR2 reads SQSDAQ. The junction had 12 bases not matched to a gene; V was cut back by 6 bases and J by 2 bases. CDR3 length equals 16 residues. CDR3 residues: CASSDLFRDRQETQYF. CDR3 bases: TGTGCCAGCAGTGACCTATTCCGGGACAGACAAGAGACCCAGTACTTC. The full variable domain, with the rest looked up from reference TRBV7-4 and TRBJ2-5, is GAGVSQSPRYKVAKRGRDVALRCDSISGHVTLYWYRQTLGQGSEVLTYSQSDAQRDKSGRPSGRFSAERPERSVSTLKIQRTEQGDSAVYLCASSDLFRDRQETQYFGPGTRLLVL.